These 14 T cell receptor beta chains share one sample of origin, sequenced in a study of human T cells and chemical hapten exposure. TCRdb ran MiXCR on the RACE reads and lists one entry per CDR3 protein. The data hold fewer than 100,000 distinct CDR3 sequences, with under 13% observed a single time. Time point noted: patch test 3, about 24 weeks after DPC sensitization. Noted treatment: therapeutic diphenylcyclopropenone sensitization with weekly scalp DPC. The material sequenced was whole blood, taken in connection with sensitization to the hapten diphenylcyclopropenone (DPC). The origin of the receptors is a woman aged 25 to 39 with alopecia areata. Some clones in this sample may be carry-over from other donors' samples.

In the case of this clonotype: A much larger clone differs from this one at a single base, so this may be a read error. CDR3 sequence reads: CASSLGRVGSEQYF. CDR3 DNA sequence: TGTGCCAGCAGCTTAGGGCGGGTGGGTTCCGAGCAGTACTTC. The J gene is TRBJ2-7, the V gene TRBV7-9, with D tentatively TRBD2 (5 bases). Germline CDR1 and CDR2: SEHNR and FQNEAQ (reference sequence). CDR3 size: 14 residues. Trimming pared 1 base from V and 6 bases from J, leaving 13 bases between.

This clonotype came up many times. The CDR3 reads CASSSNRAGNTIYF. The DNA for the CDR3 is TGTGCCAGCAGTTCCAACAGGGCTGGAAACACCATATATTTT. This sequence joins TRBV6-5 and TRBJ1-3, with D possibly TRBD1 on 6 matching bases. From germline, CDR1 is MNHEY and CDR2 SVGAGI. With 4 bases removed from V and 2 bases from J, the gap between germline ends came to 9 bases. The CDR3 spans 14 residues.

The rearrangement joins TRBV7-3 to TRBJ2-4; D unresolved. Germline values: CDR1 SGHTA, CDR2 FQGTGA. V was trimmed by 5 bases and J by 8 bases, leaving 13 bases between them. CDR3 size: 13 residues. This CDR3 is CASSRRDMDIQYF. The CDR3, as DNA: TGTGCCAGCAGCCGACGAGACATGGACATTCAGTACTTC.

This clonotype showed up many times. The V and J genes are TRBV7-9 and TRBJ2-5, with D perhaps matching TRBD2 (5 bases). Germline assignment: CDR1 SEHNR and CDR2 FQNEAQ (reference sequence). The CDR3 is 13 residues long. V was clipped by 5 bases and J by 2 bases, with 9 bases between them. CDR3 in DNA: TGTGCCAGCAGCCCGGACTTACAAGAGACCCAGTACTTC. Translation gives CASSPDLQETQYF.

For this clonotype: A much larger clone lies a single base off, so this may be a read error. The chain recombines TRBV4-3 with TRBJ2-3; D not certain. Germline V lookup: CDR1 LGHNA, CDR2 YSLEER. CDR3 size: 14 residues. Trimming cost V 0 bases and J 14 bases, with 18 bases left between them. The CDR3: CASSQEVGELIWYF. CDR3 bases: TGCGCCAGCAGCCAAGAAGTGGGCGAACTGATATGGTATTTT.

The chain has TRBV4-3 and TRBJ2-7; 7 bases match TRBD2. This CDR3 has 16 residues. Germline assignment: CDR1 LGHNA and CDR2 YSLEER. V was clipped by 2 bases and J by 0 bases; unmatched bases: 7. The CDR3 is CASSQSLAEASYEQYF. The CDR3 region has the DNA TGCGCCAGCAGCCAATCCCTAGCGGAGGCCTCCTACGAGCAGTACTTC.

This clonotype was observed many times. The chain recombines TRBV20-1 with TRBJ2-7; TRBD1 might be the D (5 bases). Trimming took off 3 bases at V and 0 bases at J, with 6 bases between the two ends. Germline CDR1 reads DFQATT; CDR2 reads SNEGSKA (reference sequence). The CDR3 runs to 12 residues. CDR3 coding DNA: TGCAGTGCTAGGGACAACTCCTACGAGCAGTACTTC. The encoded protein is CSARDNSYEQYF.

This clonotype was counted at least ten times. This chain uses TRBV16 with TRBJ1-4, with 7 nucleotides matching TRBD1. V lost 6 bases to trimming and J lost 8 bases; unmatched junction nucleotides: 6. This CDR3 comprises 13 residues. Germline-derived CDR1 and CDR2 are KGHSY and FQNENV. DNA of the CDR3: TGTGCCAGCAGTCGGGACAGAAACGAAAAACTGTTTTTT. This sequence encodes CASSRDRNEKLFF. The full variable domain, with the rest looked up from reference TRBV16 and TRBJ1-4, is GEEVAQTPKHLVRGEGQKAKLYCAPIKGHSYVFWYQQVLKNEFKFLISFQNENVFDETGMPKERFSAKCLPNSPCSLEIQATKLEDSAVYFCASSRDRNEKLFFGSGTQLSVL.

This clonotype came up many times. The genes are TRBV20-1 and TRBJ2-2; 7 bases line up with TRBD1. Unmatched junction bases numbered 15, after V lost 3 bases and J lost 5 bases. The CDR3 has 17 amino acids. CDR1 is DFQATT, CDR2 SNEGSKA, per germline (reference sequence). This chain's CDR3 is CSARSPHRDSLTGELFF. The CDR3 coding sequence is TGCAGTGCTAGGTCCCCCCACCGGGACAGCCTAACCGGGGAGCTGTTTTTT.

The table lists this clonotype with many counts. The rearrangement joins TRBV29-1 to TRBJ1-1; D remains ambiguous. Trimming left V 4 bases short and J 7 bases short, with 7 bases between. Germline V gene data show CDR1 as SQVTM and CDR2 as ANQGSEA. CDR3 length equals 10 residues. The CDR3 reads CSVVRGEAFF. The DNA for the CDR3 is TGCAGCGTTGTCCGGGGTGAAGCTTTCTTT.

The CDR3 is CSVVSPGRMYGYTF. CDR3 coding DNA: TGCAGCGTTGTCTCCCCGGGCCGTATGTATGGCTACACCTTC. This chain connects TRBV29-1 to TRBJ1-2; no reliable D call. CDR1 and CDR2 (germline): SQVTM, ANQGSEA. This CDR3 has 14 amino acids. V lost 4 bases and J 5 bases, leaving 17 bases between the germline ends.

The chain joins TRBV6-2 or TRBV6-3 to TRBJ2-3, with 12 nucleotides matching TRBD2. The CDR3 is 20 amino acids. Trimming took 4 bases from V and 2 from J; bases not matched to a gene: 16. Germline CDR1 and CDR2: MNHEY and SVGEGT. The chain's CDR3 is CASSFDPQLAGGFTTDTQYF. DNA of the CDR3: TGTGCCAGCAGTTTTGATCCTCAACTAGCGGGAGGTTTCACCACAGATACGCAGTATTTT.

This clonotype was seen just once. Since a much larger clone is just one base distant, this may be a read error. The chain recombines TRBV9 with TRBJ2-1, with 8 bases fitting TRBD1. Per the germline V gene, CDR1 is SGDLS and CDR2 is YYNGEE. J lost 9 bases, V lost 4 bases, and 12 bases had no gene match. The CDR3 length is 15 residues. CDR3 bases: TGTGCCAGCAGCCACCGGACAGGGACAGAGTCTGAGCAGTTCTTC. As protein: CASSHRTGTESEQFF.

This clonotype was detected ten times or more. The rearrangement uses TRBV9 and TRBJ2-3, with D tentatively TRBD2 (6 bases). CDR1 is SGDLS and CDR2 is YYNGEE in the germline V gene. Trimming left V 6 bases short and J 1 base short, with 15 bases between. This CDR3 has 15 residues. CDR3 amino acids: CASTPMGGGTDTQYF. The CDR3 DNA follows: TGTGCCAGCACCCCTATGGGAGGAGGCACAGATACGCAGTATTTT.